This T cell receptor beta chain was recorded in a study of T cell responses to AZD1222 COVID-19 vaccine. Here immunoSEQ multiplex PCR was the method, and the copy in TCRdb shows in-frame clones only, minus some. The repertoire includes over 150,000 clones, almost 90% of them detected once, and more than 0.4% sits in the top ten. Notes on this clone: Its antigen remains unidentified.

Overall study findings and caveats: Only six people who got AZD1222 tested seropositive at baseline. Researchers took repertoire samples only after the peak T cell response had come. Two AZD1222 doses significantly raised spike-specific TCR breadth and depth over controls.

The CDR3 has 12 residues. Trimming took off 5 bases at V and 5 bases at J, with 9 bases between the two ends. Germline V gives CDR1 MDHEN, CDR2 SYDVKM. This receptor was identified in an adult in good health. This material consisted of peripheral blood, taken on day 0 of AZD1222 vaccination. The chain combines TRBV28 with TRBJ1-2; D may be TRBD1 (5 bases). DNA of the CDR3: TGTGCCAGCAGTCCGACAGTATATGGCTACACCTTC. Protein: CASSPTVYGYTF.